A single sample gave rise to the 11 T cell receptor beta chains below, sequenced in a study of cytomegalovirus exposure and HLA in healthy donors. 60 Vbeta and 13 Jbeta primers were used in PCR. Here immunoSEQ multiplex PCR was the method, and the copy in TCRdb shows in-frame clones only, minus some. The sample gives approximately 170,000 clones, around 80% of which show up once; about 5% is in the top ten. The source material was PBMCs. These receptors originate from a woman between 50 and 59 years old in good health and CMV-seropositive.

J is TRBJ1-1 and V is TRBV4-1; possibly TRBD1 for D (6 bases). The germline V and J ends were trimmed by 4 bases and 0 bases, with 12 bases remaining between them. Germline values: CDR1 MGHRA, CDR2 YSYEKL. The CDR3 is 15 residues long. This chain's CDR3 is CASSLRTDLNTEAFF. The CDR3 DNA reads TGCGCCAGCAGCCTCCGGACAGACTTGAACACTGAAGCTTTCTTT.

The chain employs TRBV29-1 and TRBJ1-2, with TRBD1 identical over 10 bases. The V gene's germline CDR1 is SQVTM and CDR2 ANQGSEA. Trimming cost V 6 bases and J 1 base; bases outside gene matches: 5. This CDR3 comprises 14 residues. The CDR3 loop reads CSVGTGEGNYGYTF. CDR3 in DNA: TGCAGCGTCGGGACAGGGGAAGGTAACTATGGCTACACCTTC. Drawing the rest from reference TRBV29-1 and TRBJ1-2, the complete variable domain is SAVISQKPSRDICQRGTSLTIQCQVDSQVTMMFWYRQQPGQSLTLIATANQGSEATYESGFVIDKFPISRPNLTFSTLTVSNMSPEDSSIYLCSVGTGEGNYGYTFGSGTRLTVV.

The chain has TRBV10-1 and TRBJ1-1; D call uncertain. The CDR3 contains 13 residues. V lost 8 bases to trimming and J lost 3 bases, with 13 bases between them. Germline V gives CDR1 WNHNN, CDR2 SYGVQD (reference sequence). Here the CDR3 reads CASLPGRYTEAFF. DNA for the CDR3: TGCGCCAGCCTCCCGGGGAGGTACACTGAAGCTTTCTTT.

V and J are TRBV10-3 and TRBJ1-2; no clear D gene. V shed 3 bases and J shed 0 bases, with 5 bases lying between them. The CDR3 length is 13 residues. From germline, CDR1 is ENHRY and CDR2 SYGVKD. Here the CDR3 reads CAISEQANYGYTF. The CDR3 coding sequence is TGTGCCATCAGTGAACAAGCTAACTATGGCTACACCTTC.

V and J are TRBV5-1 and TRBJ2-7, with 7 positions matching TRBD2. The CDR3 covers 16 residues. V shed 4 bases and J 2 bases; nucleotides not matched to a gene: 12. Germline V gene data show CDR1 as SGHRS and CDR2 as YFSETQ. The CDR3 protein is CASSLNPAGATYEQYF. The CDR3 nucleotides are TGCGCCAGCAGCCTCAACCCGGCGGGAGCGACCTACGAGCAGTACTTC.

This sequence joins TRBV9 and TRBJ2-3, with 8 bases identical to TRBD2. Germline values: CDR1 SGDLS, CDR2 YYNGEE. V lost 0 bases, J lost 7 bases, and 7 bases stayed unmatched. The CDR3 is 15 residues long. The CDR3 protein is CASSVEGLVMNTQYF. The CDR3 bases are TGTGCCAGCAGCGTAGAGGGACTAGTGATGAATACGCAGTATTTT. The entire variable domain, with the rest obtained from reference TRBV9 and TRBJ2-3, is as follows: DSGVTQTPKHLITATGQRVTLRCSPRSGDLSVYWYQQSLDQGLQFLIQYYNGEERAKGNILERFSAQQFPDLHSELNLSSLELGDSALYFCASSVEGLVMNTQYFGPGTRLTVL.

This clone was recorded a few times. The CDR3 protein is CASSPPQGAQNGYGYTF. CDR3 coding DNA: TGTGCCAGCAGTCCCCCCCAGGGGGCGCAGAATGGCTATGGCTACACCTTC. The chain recombines TRBV28 with TRBJ1-2; TRBD1 agrees at 8 bases. J gave up 4 bases and V 5 bases, and 15 bases lay outside the gene matches. This CDR3 spans 17 amino acids. Germline V CDR1 and CDR2: MDHEN, SYDVKM.

The V gene is TRBV28, the J gene TRBJ1-1, with no clear D. The CDR3 has 16 amino acids. The V end lost 3 bases, the J end lost 2 bases, and 16 bases lay between the germline ends. Germline lookup yields CDR1 MDHEN and CDR2 SYDVKM. This CDR3 reads CASSFLVSERNTEAFF. The CDR3, as DNA: TGTGCCAGCAGTTTCCTAGTGAGCGAAAGAAACACTGAAGCTTTCTTT.

V usage is TRBV28 and J usage is TRBJ1-1; TRBD1 might be the D (5 bases). The V and J ends lost 9 bases and 0 bases respectively, with 14 bases between them. Germline CDR1 MDHEN, CDR2 SYDVKM. The CDR3 runs 14 residues. The CDR3: CASEPGRVNTEAFF. The CDR3 DNA is TGTGCCAGTGAACCGGGCAGGGTGAACACTGAAGCTTTCTTT. The whole variable domain, remainder taken from reference TRBV28 and TRBJ1-1, is DVKVTQSSRYLVKRTGEKVFLECVQDMDHENMFWYRQDPGLGLRLIYFSYDVKMKEKGDIPEGYSVSREKKERFSLILESASTNQTSMYLCASEPGRVNTEAFFGQGTRLTVV.

CDR3 sequence reads: CASSLGTVNYGYTF. The CDR3, as DNA: TGCGCCAGCAGCTTGGGGACAGTCAACTATGGCTACACCTTC. The chain has TRBV5-1 and TRBJ1-2, with a tentative D call TRBD1 (6 bases). CDR3 size: 14 residues. Trimming stripped 0 bases from V and 2 bases from J, with 8 bases between. Germline V gene sequence: CDR1 SGHRS, CDR2 YFSETQ.

Concerning this clone: The junction does not match germline at one end; this may be a read error. The V call is TRBV7-2, the J call TRBJ2-7; D gene unclear. The germline CDR1 and CDR2 sequences are SGHTA and FQGNSA. The CDR3 is made up of 12 amino acids. CDR3 nucleotides: TGTGCCAGCAGCTCAAGTTCTAGGTCGCAGCACTTC. Translating it yields CASSSSSRSQHF.